This T cell receptor (beta chain) was found in a study of OX40 agonist ivuxolimab in advanced cancers. Overall study: The patients' treatment was ivuxolimab, an agonistic anti-OX40 (CD134) antibody. Each patient was given ivuxolimab into a vein every 2 weeks, at 0.01 to 10 mg/kg. The mean age was 60 years, ranging from about 23 to 85, with less than 90% of participants male.

The CDR3 is 14 amino acids. Germline CDR1 SEHNR, CDR2 FQNEAQ (reference sequence). Trimming removed 2 bases from V and 5 bases from J; junction bases left unmatched: 3. This clone was picked up a small number of times. Anyone with autoimmune disease history or systemic immunosuppression was excluded. Some clones are missing from TCRdb's copy, which holds only in-frame ones; the method was immunoSEQ multiplex PCR. There are around 53,000 clones in the sample; around four fifths occur only once, and approximately 3% lies in the top ten. This material consisted of CD4+ or CD8+ T cells sorted from blood, taken in a trial of the OX40 agonist ivuxolimab. The rearrangement joins TRBV7-9 to TRBJ2-5, with 9 bases fitting TRBD2. This sequence originates from an adult with an advanced solid tumor such as melanoma, head and neck, liver or kidney cancer. CDR3 DNA sequence: TGTGCCAGCAGCTTAAGGACTAGCGAGGAGACCCAGTACTTC. It translates to CASSLRTSEETQYF.